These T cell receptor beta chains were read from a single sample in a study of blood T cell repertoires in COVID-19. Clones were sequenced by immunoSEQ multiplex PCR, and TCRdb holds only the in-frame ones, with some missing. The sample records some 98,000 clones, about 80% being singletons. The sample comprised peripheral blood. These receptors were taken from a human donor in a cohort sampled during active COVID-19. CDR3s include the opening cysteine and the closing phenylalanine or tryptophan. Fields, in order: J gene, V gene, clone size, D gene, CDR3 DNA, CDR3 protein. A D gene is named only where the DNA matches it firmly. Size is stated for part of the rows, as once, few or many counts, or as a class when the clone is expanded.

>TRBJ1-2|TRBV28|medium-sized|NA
TGTGCCAGCGGCGACAGAATCTTATATGGCTACACCTTC
CASGDRILYGYTF
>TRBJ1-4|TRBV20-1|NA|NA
TGCAGTGCTAGGAGGAATGAAAAACTGTTTTTT
CSARRNEKLFF
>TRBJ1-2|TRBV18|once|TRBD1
TGTGCCAGCTCACCTGGGACAGACTATGGCTACACCTTC
CASSPGTDYGYTF
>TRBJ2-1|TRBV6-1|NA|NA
TGTGCCAGCAGTGAAGCGACAGGAGTCGATGAGCAGTTCTTC
CASSEATGVDEQFF
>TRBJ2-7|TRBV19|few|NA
TGTGCCAGTACCTACCCCGAGTCACTGTACTTC
CASTYPESLYF
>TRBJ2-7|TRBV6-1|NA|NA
TGTGCCAGCAGTGAACTCCGGACAGCCGTTCACGAGCAGTACTTC
CASSELRTAVHEQYF
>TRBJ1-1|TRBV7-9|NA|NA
TGTGCCAGCAGCCTCTCGTCGAACACTGAAGCTTTCTTT
CASSLSSNTEAFF
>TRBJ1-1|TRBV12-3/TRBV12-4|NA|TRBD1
TGTGCCAGCAGTCCCCAGGGGGACACTGAAGCTTTCTTT
CASSPQGDTEAFF
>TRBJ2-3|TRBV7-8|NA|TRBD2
TGTGCCAGCAGCCGGACTAGCGGGGAAGGACGGCGTAACACAGATACGCAGTATTTT
CASSRTSGEGRRNTDTQYF
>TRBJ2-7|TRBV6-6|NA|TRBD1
TGTGCCAGCAGTTATGTACAGGGGCCCTACGAGCAGTACTTC
CASSYVQGPYEQYF
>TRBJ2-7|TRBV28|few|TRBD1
TGTGCCAGCAGCCTTCCCCAGGGGGCCCACGAGCAGTACTTC
CASSLPQGAHEQYF
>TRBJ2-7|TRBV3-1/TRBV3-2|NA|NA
TGTGCCAGCAGCCAAGAGATTCCAAATGCGGTGCAGTACTTC
CASSQEIPNAVQYF
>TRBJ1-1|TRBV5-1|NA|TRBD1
TGCGCCAGCAGTCGGACCGGGACAGGGGGGACTGAAGCTTTCTTT
CASSRTGTGGTEAFF
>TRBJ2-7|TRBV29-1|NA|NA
TGCAGCGAACAAAGGACAGTTTACGAGCAGTACTTC
CSEQRTVYEQYF
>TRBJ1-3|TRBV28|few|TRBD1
TGTGCCAGCAGTATAATGACAGGGGCAGGAAACACCATATATTTT
CASSIMTGAGNTIYF
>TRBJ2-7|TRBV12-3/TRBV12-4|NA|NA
TGTGCCAGCAGTCGGGGCTACGAGCAGTACTTC
CASSRGYEQYF
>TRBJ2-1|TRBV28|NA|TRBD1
TGTGCCAGCAGCCCAGTCGGGACAGGGTTCCACAATGAGCAGTTCTTC
CASSPVGTGFHNEQFF
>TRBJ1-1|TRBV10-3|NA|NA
TGTGCCATCAGTGAGTCGGGCAGACTGAACACTGAAGCTTTCTTT
CAISESGRLNTEAFF
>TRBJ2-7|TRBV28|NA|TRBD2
TGTGCCAGCAGTTCTCCGGGACTAGCGAACTACGAGCAGTACTTC
CASSSPGLANYEQYF
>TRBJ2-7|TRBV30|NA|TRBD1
TGTGCCTGGGTCCGGGACAGGGCATCATACGAGCAGTACTTC
CAWVRDRASYEQYF
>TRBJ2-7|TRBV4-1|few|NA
TGCGCCAGCAGCCAAGGGAGTCACGGCGAGCAGTACTTC
CASSQGSHGEQYF
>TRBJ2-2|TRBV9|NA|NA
TGTGCCAGCAGCGTTCCAGGGAACACCGGGGAGCTGTTTTTT
CASSVPGNTGELFF
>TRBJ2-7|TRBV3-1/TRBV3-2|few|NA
TGTGCCAGCAGGGCGACAGGGAGGTCGGTCGAGCAGTACTTC
CASRATGRSVEQYF
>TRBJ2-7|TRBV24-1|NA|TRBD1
TGTGCCACCAGTGATGCCCGGGACAGGGTCGACGAGCAGTACTTC
CATSDARDRVDEQYF
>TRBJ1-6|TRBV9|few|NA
TGTGCCAGCAGCGTAGATTCGAATTCACCCCTCCACTTT
CASSVDSNSPLHF
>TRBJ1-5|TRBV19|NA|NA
TGTGCCAGTAGTCGTGGTTTGGGATCGGCGGGGAATCAGCCCCAGCATTTT
CASSRGLGSAGNQPQHF
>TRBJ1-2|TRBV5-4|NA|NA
TGTGCCAGCAGCTTATCCAGACAGGCGGGTGATGGCTACACCTTC
CASSLSRQAGDGYTF
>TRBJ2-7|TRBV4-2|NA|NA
TGTGCCAGCAGCCCGGGGATTCCCTACGAGCAGTACTTC
CASSPGIPYEQYF
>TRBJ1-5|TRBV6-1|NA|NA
TGTGCCAGCAGTGAGTTCCATGGCAATCAGCCCCAGCATTTT
CASSEFHGNQPQHF
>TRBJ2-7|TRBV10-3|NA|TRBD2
TGTGCCATCAGTGATAGAAGGGCGGGAGAAATCTACGAGCAGTACTTC
CAISDRRAGEIYEQYF
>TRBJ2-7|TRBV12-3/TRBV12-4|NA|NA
TGTGCCAGCAGACACAGGGTTAGCTACGAGCAGTACTTC
CASRHRVSYEQYF
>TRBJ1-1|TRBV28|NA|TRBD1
TGTGCCAGCAGTTGGACAGGGCCTAACGTCATGAACACTGAAGCTTTCTTT
CASSWTGPNVMNTEAFF
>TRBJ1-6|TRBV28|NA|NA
TGTGCCAGCAGTTTATCCAGGGCTAGCTCCTATAATTCACCCCTCCACTTT
CASSLSRASSYNSPLHF
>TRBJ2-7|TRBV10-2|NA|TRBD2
TGCGCCAGCAGTGAGATGGCTAGCGGGAGTGGGCAGTACTTC
CASSEMASGSGQYF
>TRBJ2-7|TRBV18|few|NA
TGTGCCAGCTCACCACGACAGGAGGCCTACGAGCAGTACTTC
CASSPRQEAYEQYF
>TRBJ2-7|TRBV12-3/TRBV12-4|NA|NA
TGTGCCAGCAGGGCGGCAGGGCACGAGCAGTACTTC
CASRAAGHEQYF
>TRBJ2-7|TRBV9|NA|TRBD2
TGTGCCAGCAGCGTAGGGCTAGCGGGGAACTACGAGCAGTACTTC
CASSVGLAGNYEQYF
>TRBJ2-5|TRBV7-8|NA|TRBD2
TGTGCCAGCAGCTCCGGGACTAGCGGAATCGCAGAGACCCAGTACTTC
CASSSGTSGIAETQYF